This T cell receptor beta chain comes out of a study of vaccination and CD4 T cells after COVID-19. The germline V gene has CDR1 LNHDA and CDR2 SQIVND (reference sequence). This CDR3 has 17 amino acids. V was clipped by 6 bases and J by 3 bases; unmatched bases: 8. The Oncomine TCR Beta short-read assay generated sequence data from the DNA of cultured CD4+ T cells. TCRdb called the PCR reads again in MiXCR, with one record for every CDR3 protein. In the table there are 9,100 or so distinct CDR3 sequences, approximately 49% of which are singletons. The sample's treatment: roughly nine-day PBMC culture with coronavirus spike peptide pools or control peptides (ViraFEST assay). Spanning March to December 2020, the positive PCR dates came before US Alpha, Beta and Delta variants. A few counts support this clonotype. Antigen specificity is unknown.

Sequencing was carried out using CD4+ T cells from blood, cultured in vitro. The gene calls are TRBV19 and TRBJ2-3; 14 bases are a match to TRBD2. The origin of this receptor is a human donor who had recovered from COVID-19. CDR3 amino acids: CASRGLGLAGGTDTQYF. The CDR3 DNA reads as TGTGCCAGTAGAGGATTAGGACTAGCGGGAGGAACAGATACGCAGTATTTT. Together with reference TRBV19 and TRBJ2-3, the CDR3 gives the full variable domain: DGGITQSPKYLFRKEGQNVTLSCEQNLNHDAMYWYRQDPGQGLRLIYYSQIVNDFQKGDIAEGYSVSREKKESFPLTVTSAQKNPTAFYLCASRGLGLAGGTDTQYFGPGTRLTVL.